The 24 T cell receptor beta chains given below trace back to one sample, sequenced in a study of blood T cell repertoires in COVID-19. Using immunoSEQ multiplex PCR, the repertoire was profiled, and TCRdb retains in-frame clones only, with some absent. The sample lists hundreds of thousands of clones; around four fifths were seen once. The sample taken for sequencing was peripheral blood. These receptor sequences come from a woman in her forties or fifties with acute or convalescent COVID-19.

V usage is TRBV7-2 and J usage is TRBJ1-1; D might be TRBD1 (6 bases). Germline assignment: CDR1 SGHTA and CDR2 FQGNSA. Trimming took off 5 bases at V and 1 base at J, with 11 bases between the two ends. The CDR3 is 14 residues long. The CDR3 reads CASSPYRENTEAFF. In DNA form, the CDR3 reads TGTGCCAGCAGCCCCTACAGGGAGAACACTGAAGCTTTCTTT.

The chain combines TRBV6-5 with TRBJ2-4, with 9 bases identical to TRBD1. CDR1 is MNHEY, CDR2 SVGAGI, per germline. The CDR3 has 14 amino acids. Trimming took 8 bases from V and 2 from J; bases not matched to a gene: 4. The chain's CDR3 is CASWDRVTKNIQYF. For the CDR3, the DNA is TGTGCCAGCTGGGACAGGGTTACCAAAAACATTCAGTACTTC.

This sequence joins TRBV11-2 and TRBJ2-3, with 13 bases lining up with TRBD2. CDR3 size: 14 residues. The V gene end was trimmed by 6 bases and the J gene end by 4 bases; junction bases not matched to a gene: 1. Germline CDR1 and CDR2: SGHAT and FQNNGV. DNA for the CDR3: TGTGCCAGCAGACTAGCGGGAGGGGCAGATACGCAGTATTTT. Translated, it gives CASRLAGGADTQYF.

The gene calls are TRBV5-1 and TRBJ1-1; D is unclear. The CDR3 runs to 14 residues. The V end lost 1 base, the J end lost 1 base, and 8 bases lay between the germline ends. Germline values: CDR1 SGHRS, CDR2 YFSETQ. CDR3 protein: CASSLLQTNTEAFF. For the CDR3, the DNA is TGCGCCAGCAGCTTGTTACAGACGAACACTGAAGCTTTCTTT. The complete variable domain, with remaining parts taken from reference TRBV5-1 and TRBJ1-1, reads KAGVTQTPRYLIKTRGQQVTLSCSPISGHRSVSWYQQTPGQGLQFLFEYFSETQRNKGNFPGRFSGRQFSNSRSEMNVSTLELGDSALYLCASSLLQTNTEAFFGQGTRLTVV.

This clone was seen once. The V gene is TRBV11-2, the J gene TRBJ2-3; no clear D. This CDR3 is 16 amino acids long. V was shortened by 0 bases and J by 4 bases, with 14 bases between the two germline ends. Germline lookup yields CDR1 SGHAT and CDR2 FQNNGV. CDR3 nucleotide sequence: TGTGCCAGCAGCTTAGATCTGTGGGCTCCGTCAGATACGCAGTATTTT. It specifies CASSLDLWAPSDTQYF.

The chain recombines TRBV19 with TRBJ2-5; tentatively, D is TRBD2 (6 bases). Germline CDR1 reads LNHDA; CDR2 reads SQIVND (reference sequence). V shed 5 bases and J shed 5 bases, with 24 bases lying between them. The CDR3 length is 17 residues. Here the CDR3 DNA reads TGTGCCAGTAGTCCCCACCTCGGGACTCAGGAAAGGGAGACCCAGTACTTC. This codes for CASSPHLGTQERETQYF.

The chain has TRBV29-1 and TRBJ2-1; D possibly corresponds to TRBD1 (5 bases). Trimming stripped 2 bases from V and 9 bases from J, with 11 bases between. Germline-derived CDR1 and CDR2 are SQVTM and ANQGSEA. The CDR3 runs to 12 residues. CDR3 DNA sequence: TGCAGCGTTGAACGGACATCTCGTGAGCAGTTCTTC. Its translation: CSVERTSREQFF.

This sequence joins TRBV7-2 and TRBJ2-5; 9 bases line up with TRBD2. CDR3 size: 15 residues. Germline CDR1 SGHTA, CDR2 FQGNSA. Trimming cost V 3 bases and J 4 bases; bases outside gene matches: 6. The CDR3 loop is CASSFKGGRGETQYF. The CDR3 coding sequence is TGTGCCAGCAGCTTTAAGGGCGGGAGGGGAGAGACCCAGTACTTC. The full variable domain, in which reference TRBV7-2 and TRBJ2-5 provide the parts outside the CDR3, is GAGVSQSPSNKVTEKGKDVELRCDPISGHTALYWYRQSLGQGLEFLIYFQGNSAPDKSGLPSDRFSAERTGGSVSTLTIQRTQQEDSAVYLCASSFKGGRGETQYFGPGTRLLVL.

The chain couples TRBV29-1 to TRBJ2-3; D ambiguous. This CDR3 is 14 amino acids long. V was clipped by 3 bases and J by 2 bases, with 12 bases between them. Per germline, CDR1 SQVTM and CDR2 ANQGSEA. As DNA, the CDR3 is TGCAGCGTTGATTTGAGTGCTATCACAGATACGCAGTATTTT. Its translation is CSVDLSAITDTQYF.

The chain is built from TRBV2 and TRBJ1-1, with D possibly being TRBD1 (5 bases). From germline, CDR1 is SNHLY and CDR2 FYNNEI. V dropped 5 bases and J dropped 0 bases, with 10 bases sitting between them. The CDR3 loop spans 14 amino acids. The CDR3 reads CASSQTRVNTEAFF. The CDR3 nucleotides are TGTGCCAGCAGTCAAACCAGGGTGAACACTGAAGCTTTCTTT. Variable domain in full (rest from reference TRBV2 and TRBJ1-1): EPEVTQTPSHQVTQMGQEVILRCVPISNHLYFYWYRQILGQKVEFLVSFYNNEISEKSEIFDDQFSVERPDGSNFTLKIRSTKLEDSAMYFCASSQTRVNTEAFFGQGTRLTVV.

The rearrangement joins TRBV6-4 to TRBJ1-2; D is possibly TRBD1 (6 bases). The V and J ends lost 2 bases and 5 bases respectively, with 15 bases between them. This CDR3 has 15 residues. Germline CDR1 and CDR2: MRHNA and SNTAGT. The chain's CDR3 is CASSDPRGAGYGYTF. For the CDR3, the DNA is TGTGCCAGCAGTGACCCCAGGGGCGCAGGGTATGGCTACACCTTC.

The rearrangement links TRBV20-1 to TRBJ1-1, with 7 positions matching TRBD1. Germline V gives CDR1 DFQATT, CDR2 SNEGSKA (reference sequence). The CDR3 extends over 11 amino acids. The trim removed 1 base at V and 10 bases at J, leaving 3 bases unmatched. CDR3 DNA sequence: TGCAGTGCTAGAGCACCAGGGGGAGCTTTCTTT. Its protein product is CSARAPGGAFF.

CDR3 DNA: TGTGCCAGCAGCGTAGCGGGAGTGGCTTACAATGAGCAGTTCTTC. Translated, it gives CASSVAGVAYNEQFF. The V gene is TRBV9, the J gene TRBJ2-1; weak D call: TRBD2 (6 bases). CDR1 and CDR2 from the germline V gene are SGDLS and YYNGEE. The germline V and J ends were trimmed by 0 bases and 4 bases, with 11 bases remaining between them. CDR3 length: 15 residues. The full variable domain, in which reference TRBV9 and TRBJ2-1 provide the parts outside the CDR3, is DSGVTQTPKHLITATGQRVTLRCSPRSGDLSVYWYQQSLDQGLQFLIQYYNGEERAKGNILERFSAQQFPDLHSELNLSSLELGDSALYFCASSVAGVAYNEQFFGPGTRLTVL.

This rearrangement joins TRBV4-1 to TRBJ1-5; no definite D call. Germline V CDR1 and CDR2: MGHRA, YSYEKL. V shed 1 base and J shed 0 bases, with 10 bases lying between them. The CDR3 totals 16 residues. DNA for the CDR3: TGCGCCAGCAGCCAAGGACTTTTCCATAGCAATCAGCCCCAGCATTTT. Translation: CASSQGLFHSNQPQHF.

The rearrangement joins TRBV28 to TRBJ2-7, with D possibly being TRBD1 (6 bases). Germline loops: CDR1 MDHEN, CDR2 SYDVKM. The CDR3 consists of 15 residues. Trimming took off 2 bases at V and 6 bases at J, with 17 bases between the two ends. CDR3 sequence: CASSLMLAGVGEQYF. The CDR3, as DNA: TGTGCCAGCAGTTTAATGTTGGCAGGGGTAGGCGAGCAGTACTTC.

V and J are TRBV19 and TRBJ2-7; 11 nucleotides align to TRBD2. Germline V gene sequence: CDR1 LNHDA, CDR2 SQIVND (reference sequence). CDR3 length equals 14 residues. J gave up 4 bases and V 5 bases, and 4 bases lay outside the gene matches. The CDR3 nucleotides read TGTGCCAGTAGTTGGGGACTAGCGGAATACGAGCAGTACTTC. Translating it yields CASSWGLAEYEQYF.

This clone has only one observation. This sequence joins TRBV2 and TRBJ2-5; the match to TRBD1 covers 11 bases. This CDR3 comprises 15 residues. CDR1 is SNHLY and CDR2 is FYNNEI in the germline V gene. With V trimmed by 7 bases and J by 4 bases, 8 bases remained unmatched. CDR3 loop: CASNSGQGARETQYF. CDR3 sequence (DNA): TGTGCCAGCAACAGCGGACAGGGGGCACGAGAGACCCAGTACTTC.

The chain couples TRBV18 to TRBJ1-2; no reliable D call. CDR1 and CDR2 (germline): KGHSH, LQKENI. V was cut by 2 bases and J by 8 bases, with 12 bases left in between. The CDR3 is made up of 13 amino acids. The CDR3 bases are TGTGCCAGCTCACCAGTCTCGGGTGAGGGCTACACCTTC. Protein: CASSPVSGEGYTF.

The CDR3 region is CASSVDGLAPTDTQYF. The CDR3 coding sequence is TGTGCCAGCAGCGTAGACGGACTAGCTCCCACAGATACGCAGTATTTT. This chain joins TRBV9 and TRBJ2-3, with 8 positions matching TRBD2. This CDR3 has 16 residues. In germline, CDR1 is SGDLS, CDR2 YYNGEE. Trimming cost V 0 bases and J 2 bases; bases outside gene matches: 5.

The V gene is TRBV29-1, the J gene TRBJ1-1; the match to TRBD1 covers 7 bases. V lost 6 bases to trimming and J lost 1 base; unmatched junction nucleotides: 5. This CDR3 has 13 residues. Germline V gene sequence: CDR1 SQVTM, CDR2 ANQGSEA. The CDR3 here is CSVKQGGNTEAFF. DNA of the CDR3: TGCAGCGTCAAGCAGGGGGGGAACACTGAAGCTTTCTTT.

Here the CDR3 DNA reads TGTGCCACCAGCAGAGGGGAGTACGAGCAGTACTTC. Protein sequence: CATSRGEYEQYF. The chain couples TRBV15 to TRBJ2-7; perhaps TRBD2 as D (5 bases). V shed 1 base and J shed 4 bases, with 5 bases lying between them. Germline loops: CDR1 LNHNV, CDR2 YYDKDF (reference sequence). CDR3 length equals 12 residues.

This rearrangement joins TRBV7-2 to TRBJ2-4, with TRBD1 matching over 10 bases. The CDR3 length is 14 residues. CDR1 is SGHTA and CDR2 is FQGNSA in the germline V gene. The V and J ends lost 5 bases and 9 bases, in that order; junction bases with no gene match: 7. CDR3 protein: CASSRDRGEGIQYF. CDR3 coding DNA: TGTGCCAGCAGCCGGGACAGGGGTGAGGGCATTCAGTACTTC.

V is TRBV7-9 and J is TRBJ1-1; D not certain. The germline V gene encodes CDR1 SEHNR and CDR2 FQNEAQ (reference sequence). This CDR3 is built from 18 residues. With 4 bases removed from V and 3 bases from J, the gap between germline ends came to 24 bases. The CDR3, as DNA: TGTGCCAGCAGCTCCAGAAAAACGCGAGCTTGGGAGGACACTGAAGCTTTCTTT. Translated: CASSSRKTRAWEDTEAFF.

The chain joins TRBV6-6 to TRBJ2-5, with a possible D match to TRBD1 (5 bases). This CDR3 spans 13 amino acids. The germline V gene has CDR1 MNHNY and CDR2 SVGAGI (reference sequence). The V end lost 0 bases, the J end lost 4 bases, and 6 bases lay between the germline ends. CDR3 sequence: CASSYSGRETQYF. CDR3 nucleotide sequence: TGTGCCAGCAGTTACTCGGGGCGAGAGACCCAGTACTTC.